This T cell receptor (beta chain) was recorded in a study of T cell responses to AZD1222 COVID-19 vaccine. Method: immunoSEQ multiplex PCR; TCRdb's copy keeps in-frame clones and lacks some. The top ten clones hold 11% of a sample with fewer than 90,000 clones, 85% to 95% of them seen once. The sample in question was peripheral blood, obtained 28 days after the second AZD1222 dose. This TCR was sampled from an adult who received the AZD1222 COVID-19 vaccine.

In DNA form, the CDR3 reads TGTGCCAGCAGCCAAGATCCCCCCACCGGGGAGCTGTTTTTT. It is translated as CASSQDPPTGELFF. The chain recombines TRBV3-1 (or the pseudogene TRBV3-2) with TRBJ2-2; the D is unclear. CDR3 length equals 14 residues. Trimming removed 0 bases at V and 4 bases at J, with 6 bases between. Germline lookup yields CDR1 LGHDT and CDR2 YNNKEL (reference sequence).